These 4 T cell receptor beta chains originate from one sample sequenced in a study of cytomegalovirus exposure and HLA in healthy donors. PCR used 60 Vbeta primers and 13 Jbeta primers. Some clones are missing from TCRdb's copy, which holds only in-frame ones; the method was immunoSEQ multiplex PCR. The table includes about 120,000 clones, over 8.5% detected once. Sequencing input: PBMCs. All receptors come from a woman between 40 and 55 years old in good health and CMV-seropositive.

In this sample, this clone turned up a few times. The CDR3 nucleotides are TGTGCCATCAGGACCCCGGGACAGGGGAACTATGGCTACACCTTC. Protein sequence: CAIRTPGQGNYGYTF. V gene TRBV10-3 combines with J gene TRBJ1-2; 10 bases are a match to TRBD1. The CDR3 is 15 residues long. V was clipped by 6 bases and J by 2 bases; unmatched bases: 6. Germline V gene sequence: CDR1 ENHRY, CDR2 SYGVKD.

This clone has a handful of counts. The V call is TRBV14, the J call TRBJ1-6; 10 nucleotides agree with TRBD1. The CDR3 spans 15 residues. Germline assignment: CDR1 SGHDN and CDR2 FVKESK. With 5 bases clipped from V and 10 bases from J, the junction kept 8 bases outside the gene matches. The CDR3, as DNA: TGTGCCAGCAGCTTGCGGACAGGGGGGGACTCACCCCTCCACTTT. Its protein product is CASSLRTGGDSPLHF. Full variable domain (rest looked up from reference TRBV14 and TRBJ1-6): EAGVTQFPSHSVIEKGQTVTLRCDPISGHDNLYWYRRVMGKEIKFLLHFVKESKQDESGMPNNRFLAERTGGTYSTLKVQPAELEDSGVYFCASSLRTGGDSPLHFGNGTRLTVT.

This chain uses TRBV9 with TRBJ2-2, with 9 bases aligning to TRBD1. Germline V gene data show CDR1 as SGDLS and CDR2 as YYNGEE. CDR3 length: 15 residues. Trimming cost V 0 bases and J 6 bases; bases outside gene matches: 3. CDR3: CASSVGDRDAGELFF. CDR3 sequence (DNA): TGTGCCAGCAGCGTAGGGGACAGGGACGCCGGGGAGCTGTTTTTT.

This clone was observed a few times. This rearrangement joins TRBV6-4 to TRBJ2-1, with TRBD2 matching over 11 bases. Looked up from germline, CDR1 is MRHNA and CDR2 is SNTAGT. This CDR3 spans 15 amino acids. The V gene end was trimmed by 3 bases and the J gene end by 7 bases; junction bases not matched to a gene: 5. CDR3 in amino acids: CASSEGSSGGNEQFF. As DNA, the CDR3 is TGTGCCAGCAGTGAGGGGTCTAGCGGGGGGAATGAGCAGTTCTTC.